Described below is a single TCR beta chain sequence and its context. Noted treatment: randomized to nivolumab then ipilimumab (arm A) or the reverse (arm B). None of the patients previously received DNA-damaging chemotherapy. PBMC sorting kept live CD3+CD8+ cells without CD19 or CD56. Method: immunoSEQ multiplex PCR; TCRdb's copy keeps in-frame clones and lacks some. The sample has 40,000 or so clones; more than 80% are singletons. This sample was taken from a study of sequential checkpoint blockade in melanoma. The CDR3 totals 13 residues. The V and J ends lost 1 base and 4 bases, in that order; junction bases with no gene match: 1. CDR1 is SNHLY, CDR2 FYNNEI, per germline.

This sequence originates from a human donor with melanoma. Sequencing was performed on CD8+ T cells sorted from blood (inferred from file names), taken from a patient given nivolumab and ipilimumab in sequence. The chain couples TRBV2 to TRBJ2-7; 7 bases are a match to TRBD2. Written as DNA, the CDR3 is TGTGCCAGCAGTGAAGGCGGGAGATACGAGCAGTACTTC. It yields the protein CASSEGGRYEQYF.